The clone carrying this T cell receptor beta chain appeared many times. No antigen is known for it. These data are taken from a study of T cells in Graves' hyperthyroidism and ophthalmopathy. Patients were excluded because of uncontrolled infection, other autoimmune disease, pregnancy or lactation. Thyroid ultrasound, orbital computed tomography, clinical symptoms, and serum thyroxine and TRAb underpinned diagnoses. RNA transcripts gave rise to amplified TCR beta CDR3 regions. The HTBI primer set was used in a first-round RT-PCR of the TCR CDR3. A single record per CDR3 protein comes from TCRdb applying MiXCR to the multiplex PCR reads. The sample contains more than 500,000 distinct CDR3 sequences, 35% to 55% of which appear only once. Study observations and caveats: The majority of expanded thyroid clonotypes above 0.001 also appeared in blood. Ophthalmopathy, as predicted by the model, came a median roughly 6.5 months after the prediction.

The specimen sequenced was peripheral blood or thyroid tissue (not recorded which). The clonotype comes from an adult woman with Graves' disease, either hyperthyroidism or ophthalmopathy (not recorded which).

The DNA of the CDR3 is TGTGCCAGCAGCCATCTTAGCGACTACTACGAGCAGTACTTC. Amino acids: CASSHLSDYYEQYF. This chain connects TRBV11-2 to TRBJ2-7; TRBD2 is a possible D gene (5 bases). This CDR3 has 14 residues. Trimming pared 5 bases from V and 3 bases from J, leaving 14 bases between. The germline gives CDR1 SGHAT, CDR2 FQNNGV. Looking up the rest from reference TRBV11-2 and TRBJ2-7 gives the full variable domain: EAGVAQSPRYKIIEKRQSVAFWCNPISGHATLYWYQQILGQGPKLLIQFQNNGVVDDSQLPKDRFSAERLKGVDSTLKIQPAKLEDSAVYLCASSHLSDYYEQYFGPGTRLTVT.